These 26 T cell receptor beta chains were sequenced from one sample in a study of blood T cell repertoires in COVID-19. The assay was immunoSEQ multiplex PCR, and TCRdb's table has in-frame clones only and misses some. The top ten clones hold more than 0.95% of a sample with 64,000 or so clones, 70% to 90% of them seen once. The sequenced material came from peripheral blood. The receptors derive from a man in his forties or fifties with acute or convalescent COVID-19.

This rearrangement joins TRBV19 to TRBJ1-1; 8 positions agree with TRBD1. CDR3 length: 13 residues. Germline CDR1 is LNHDA and CDR2 is SQIVND (reference sequence). The CDR3 sequence is CATTGQGVTEAFF. As DNA, the CDR3 is TGTGCTACTACCGGACAGGGAGTCACTGAAGCTTTCTTT. Variable domain in full (rest from reference TRBV19 and TRBJ1-1): DGGITQSPKYLFRKEGQNVTLSCEQNLNHDAMYWYRQDPGQGLRLIYYSQIVNDFQKGDIAEGYSVSREKKESFPLTVTSAQKNPTAFYLCATTGQGVTEAFFGQGTRLTVV.

The chain joins TRBV6-6 to TRBJ2-5; 8 nucleotides agree with TRBD2. The J segment lost 1 base and the V segment lost 5 bases, leaving 9 bases of the junction unmatched. CDR3 length equals 16 residues. Germline V gene data show CDR1 as MNHNY and CDR2 as SVGAGI (reference sequence). The CDR3 loop is CASSLQLADPQETQYF. For the CDR3, the DNA is TGTGCCAGCAGTCTCCAACTAGCGGACCCCCAAGAGACCCAGTACTTC.

The chain carries TRBV4-1 and TRBJ2-2; D may be TRBD1 (6 bases). V shed 1 base and J shed 0 bases, with 15 bases lying between them. Germline V gene lookup returns CDR1 MGHRA and CDR2 YSYEKL. The length of the CDR3 is 18 residues. CDR3 DNA sequence: TGCGCCAGCAGCCAAGCACGTACTGGGACAACGAACACCGGGGAGCTGTTTTTT. Protein sequence: CASSQARTGTTNTGELFF.

The J gene is TRBJ2-2, the V gene TRBV9; 7 nucleotides align to TRBD1. The CDR3 is 15 amino acids. V dropped 2 bases and J dropped 4; count of bases not matched to a gene: 5. The germline V gene has CDR1 SGDLS and CDR2 YYNGEE. In nucleotides, the CDR3 is TGTGCCAGCAGCGTCACGGGACAGACCACCGGGGAGCTGTTTTTT. Residues: CASSVTGQTTGELFF.

Only one count was recorded for this clone. This rearrangement joins TRBV9 to TRBJ1-4; tentatively, D is TRBD1 (6 bases). The germline V gene has CDR1 SGDLS and CDR2 YYNGEE. V lost 3 bases, J lost 3 bases, and 12 bases lay in between. This CDR3 has 15 amino acids. The DNA for the CDR3 is TGTGCCAGCAGCGAACAGGGCTCAGCTAATGAAAAACTGTTTTTT. Translating it yields CASSEQGSANEKLFF.

This clone was observed once. V usage is TRBV12-5 and J usage is TRBJ1-1; D not certain. The germline CDR1 and CDR2 sequences are LGHNT and FRNRAP. V was pared by 1 base and J by 8 bases, with 8 bases between. The CDR3 totals 12 residues. The CDR3 DNA is TGTGCTAGTGGTTTGGGCGGACTGGAAGCTTTCTTT. Amino acid sequence: CASGLGGLEAFF.

The chain employs TRBV6-1 and TRBJ2-3; 7 bases are shared with TRBD2. CDR1 is MNHNS and CDR2 is SASEGT in the germline V gene. The CDR3 is 17 residues long. The V and J ends lost 4 bases and 3 bases, in that order; junction bases with no gene match: 13. CDR3 in DNA: TGTGCCAGCAGTGCCCGTGGGCGGGGAGGGGATACAGATACGCAGTATTTT. Its protein is CASSARGRGGDTDTQYF.

The V gene is TRBV5-1, the J gene TRBJ2-7; the D is unclear. V shed 4 bases and J shed 5 bases, with 7 bases lying between them. Germline CDR1 is SGHRS and CDR2 is YFSETQ. The CDR3 sequence is 11 residues long. The chain's CDR3 is CASSLGHEQYF. CDR3 nucleotides: TGCGCCAGCAGCCTCGGTCACGAGCAGTACTTC. The complete variable domain, with remaining parts taken from reference TRBV5-1 and TRBJ2-7, reads KAGVTQTPRYLIKTRGQQVTLSCSPISGHRSVSWYQQTPGQGLQFLFEYFSETQRNKGNFPGRFSGRQFSNSRSEMNVSTLELGDSALYLCASSLGHEQYFGPGTRLTVT.

The chain is built from TRBV27 and TRBJ2-1, with no clear D. CDR3 length: 11 residues. V was clipped by 5 bases and J by 3 bases, with 2 bases between them. Germline values: CDR1 MNHEY, CDR2 SMNVEV (reference sequence). CDR3 region: CASSHYNEQFF. CDR3 nucleotide sequence: TGTGCCAGCAGTCACTACAATGAGCAGTTCTTC.

The V gene is TRBV3-1 (or the pseudogene TRBV3-2), the J gene TRBJ2-2; 7 bases align to TRBD2. Germline lookup yields CDR1 LGHDT and CDR2 YNNKEL (reference sequence). The CDR3 extends over 17 amino acids. The V gene end was trimmed by 0 bases and the J gene end by 4 bases; junction bases not matched to a gene: 8. As DNA, the CDR3 is TGTGCCAGCAGCCAAGATGTAGGTCTAGCGGTCACCGGGGAGCTGTTTTTT. Translated: CASSQDVGLAVTGELFF.

The CDR3 bases are TGCAGCGCTTCCGGGACAGGGGTCGAGCAGTACTTC. It is translated as CSASGTGVEQYF. The chain uses TRBV29-1 and TRBJ2-7; 10 positions agree with TRBD1. With V trimmed by 7 bases and J by 6 bases, 6 bases remained unmatched. The CDR3 length is 12 residues. Germline CDR1 reads SQVTM; CDR2 reads ANQGSEA.

The chain recombines TRBV14 with TRBJ2-7; 10 nucleotides match TRBD2. J was trimmed by 3 bases and V by 0 bases; bases with no gene match: 11. The germline CDR1 and CDR2 sequences are SGHDN and FVKESK. This CDR3 has 18 amino acids. CDR3 region: CASSQDGLAGARRYEQYF. CDR3 sequence (DNA): TGTGCCAGCAGCCAAGATGGTCTAGCGGGGGCCCGTCGCTACGAGCAGTACTTC. Filled out from reference TRBV14 and TRBJ2-7, the complete variable domain reads EAGVTQFPSHSVIEKGQTVTLRCDPISGHDNLYWYRRVMGKEIKFLLHFVKESKQDESGMPNNRFLAERTGGTYSTLKVQPAELEDSGVYFCASSQDGLAGARRYEQYFGPGTRLTVT.

The chain uses TRBV2 and TRBJ2-7, with 7 bases that match TRBD2. This CDR3 has 16 residues. CDR1 and CDR2 (germline): SNHLY, FYNNEI. J lost 0 bases, V lost 2 bases, and 7 bases had no gene match. The CDR3 sequence: CASSESERTSSYEQYF. CDR3 coding DNA: TGTGCCAGCAGTGAATCTGAAAGGACTAGCTCCTACGAGCAGTACTTC.

V and J are TRBV19 and TRBJ1-3; possibly TRBD1 for D (6 bases). The ends were cut back, 8 bases at V and 6 bases at J, with 14 bases in the middle. This CDR3 is built from 13 residues. CDR1 and CDR2 from the germline V gene are LNHDA and SQIVND (reference sequence). DNA for the CDR3: TGTGCCAGTTCTGCCGACAGGAAAAACACCATATATTTT. Its translation is CASSADRKNTIYF.

This clone was counted once. J is TRBJ1-5 and V is TRBV27; a possible D gene is TRBD1 (5 bases). The CDR3 is made up of 15 amino acids. The germline V gene has CDR1 MNHEY and CDR2 SMNVEV (reference sequence). V lost 7 bases to trimming and J lost 2 bases, with 15 bases between them. CDR3 bases: TGTGCCAGCAAGCCTCTTAGGGGTGGCAATCAGCCCCAGCATTTT. Its protein is CASKPLRGGNQPQHF.

The chain has TRBV11-2 and TRBJ2-1; TRBD2 agrees at 9 bases. CDR1 and CDR2 (germline): SGHAT, FQNNGV. J was trimmed by 1 base and V by 4 bases; bases with no gene match: 2. There are 15 residues in the CDR3. The chain's CDR3 is CASSWAGGSYNEQFF. The CDR3 nucleotides read TGTGCCAGCAGCTGGGCGGGGGGGTCCTACAATGAGCAGTTCTTC.

CDR3 nucleotide sequence: TGTGCCTGGAGTTTCAACAGGGCTGGCTACACCTTC. Its protein product is CAWSFNRAGYTF. V gene TRBV30 combines with J gene TRBJ1-2; D perhaps matches TRBD1 (6 bases). The CDR3 runs 12 residues. V lost 2 bases, J lost 7 bases, and 11 bases lay in between. From germline, CDR1 is GTSNPN and CDR2 SVGIG (reference sequence).

This clone was picked up one time. The V call is TRBV19, the J call TRBJ2-1; 11 bases agree with TRBD2. With 6 bases clipped from V and 4 bases from J, the junction kept 5 bases outside the gene matches. The germline V gene encodes CDR1 LNHDA and CDR2 SQIVND (reference sequence). The CDR3 sequence is 15 residues long. Here the CDR3 DNA reads TGTGCCAGTAGCAATCTAGCGGGGGGATACAATGAGCAGTTCTTC. Amino acid sequence: CASSNLAGGYNEQFF.

A few counts support this clone. The V gene is TRBV12-3 or TRBV12-4, the J gene TRBJ1-5; D might be TRBD1 (6 bases). The CDR3 loop spans 12 amino acids. The ends were cut back, 7 bases at V and 4 bases at J, with 8 bases in the middle. CDR3 nucleotides: TGTGCCAGCACAGGGGAGAATCAGCCCCAGCATTTT. Encoded protein: CASTGENQPQHF.

Only a few counts were recorded for this clone. The chain recombines TRBV4-2 with TRBJ2-1; 8 bases fit TRBD1. The J segment lost 7 bases and the V segment lost 1 base, leaving 12 bases of the junction unmatched. The CDR3 has 17 residues. Per the germline V gene, CDR1 is LGHNA and CDR2 is YNFKEQ. DNA for the CDR3: TGTGCCAGCAGCCAAGTTGCAGGGGGCAAATACGCGAATGAGCAGTTCTTC. Translation: CASSQVAGGKYANEQFF.

The V call is TRBV12-3 or TRBV12-4, the J call TRBJ1-1; D unresolved. Trimming removed 2 bases from V and 8 bases from J, with 9 bases in between. This CDR3 contains 12 residues. The CDR3 region is CASSLLGVEAFF. DNA of the CDR3: TGTGCCAGCAGTTTACTGGGAGTAGAAGCTTTCTTT.

This rearrangement joins TRBV14 to TRBJ2-2; 7 nucleotides align to TRBD2. The CDR3 runs to 18 residues. Germline CDR1 SGHDN, CDR2 FVKESK. The trim removed 1 base at V and 5 bases at J, leaving 13 bases unmatched. The CDR3: CASSQGWLASGATGELFF. The CDR3 coding sequence is TGTGCCAGCAGCCAAGGTTGGTTAGCTAGCGGAGCTACCGGGGAGCTGTTTTTT.

This chain joins TRBV19 and TRBJ2-3; a possible D gene is TRBD2 (5 bases). The CDR3 length is 13 residues. CDR1 is LNHDA and CDR2 is SQIVND in the germline V gene (reference sequence). Trimming pared 6 bases from V and 1 base from J, leaving 8 bases between. The CDR3 DNA reads as TGTGCCAGTAGGGGGAGTGGCACAGATACGCAGTATTTT. Protein product: CASRGSGTDTQYF.

The chain uses TRBV4-1 and TRBJ1-2; D is perhaps TRBD1 (6 bases). Germline V gene sequence: CDR1 MGHRA, CDR2 YSYEKL. The V end lost 1 base, the J end lost 0 bases, and 9 bases lay between the germline ends. The CDR3 has 15 amino acids. CDR3 region: CASSQGTVANYGYTF. The DNA of the CDR3 is TGCGCCAGCAGCCAAGGGACAGTCGCTAACTATGGCTACACCTTC.

V is TRBV11-3 and J is TRBJ1-6; unclear D gene. V was pared by 4 bases and J by 7 bases, with 5 bases between. The CDR3 runs to 12 residues. Germline assignment: CDR1 SGHNT and CDR2 YENEEA. CDR3 nucleotides: TGTGCCAGCAGCTCCCTCAATTCACCCCTCCACTTT. It specifies CASSSLNSPLHF.

DNA for the CDR3: TGTGCCTGGAGTACCCCGGGACTAGCGGGGCTCACAGATACGCAGTATTTT. Translation gives CAWSTPGLAGLTDTQYF. The gene calls are TRBV30 and TRBJ2-3, with 13 bases identical to TRBD2. The CDR3 covers 17 residues. Losses at the gene ends were 2 bases for V and 2 bases for J; bases not matched to a gene: 7. Germline CDR1 GTSNPN, CDR2 SVGIG (reference sequence).